The clone carrying this TCR beta chain has ten or more counts. The antigen is undetermined. Generation of TCR beta libraries employed quantitative 5'-RACE incorporating molecular barcodes. TCRdb called the 5' RACE reads again in MiXCR, with one record for every CDR3 protein. The repertoire holds some 800,000 distinct CDR3 sequences, with 10% to 15% as singletons. This sample is drawn from a study of CD8 T cells in ankylosing spondylitis. The V segment lost 6 bases and the J segment 4 bases; nucleotides outside the gene matches: 7. This CDR3 comprises 14 residues. CDR1 is DFQATT, CDR2 SNEGSKA, per germline (reference sequence). Overall study findings and caveats: Significant enrichment of disease-linked clones was reportedly seen in matched ankylosing spondylitis synovial fluid. Clones linked with disease were CD8+ and fairly uncommon in the peripheral blood. Several of the motif variants were reported before in synovial fluid and blood from reactive arthritis. There was a TCR beta motif, made of eight highly homologous variants, that appeared characteristic of ankylosing spondylitis blood.

V gene TRBV20-1 combines with J gene TRBJ2-3; 10 nucleotides match TRBD2. The specimen sequenced was blood, either unsorted or a sorted T cell fraction (not recorded which). The clonotype comes from a male donor with ankylosing spondylitis. This chain's CDR3 is CSAFTSGMADTQYF. The CDR3 region has the DNA TGCAGTGCCTTCACTAGCGGGATGGCAGATACGCAGTATTTT.